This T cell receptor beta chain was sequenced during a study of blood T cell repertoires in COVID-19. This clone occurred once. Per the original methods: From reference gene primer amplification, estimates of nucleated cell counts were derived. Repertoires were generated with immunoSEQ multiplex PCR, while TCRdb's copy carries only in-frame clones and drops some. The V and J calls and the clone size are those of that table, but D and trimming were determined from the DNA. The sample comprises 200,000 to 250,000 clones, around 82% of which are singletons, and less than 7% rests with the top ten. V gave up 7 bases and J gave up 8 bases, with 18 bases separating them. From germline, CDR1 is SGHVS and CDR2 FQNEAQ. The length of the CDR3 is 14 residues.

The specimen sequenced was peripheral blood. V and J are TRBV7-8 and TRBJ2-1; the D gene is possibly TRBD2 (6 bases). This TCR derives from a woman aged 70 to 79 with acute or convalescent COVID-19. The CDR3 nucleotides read TGTGCCAGCATTCGGGACTCCCTTGTGGATGAGCAGTTCTTC. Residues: CASIRDSLVDEQFF.